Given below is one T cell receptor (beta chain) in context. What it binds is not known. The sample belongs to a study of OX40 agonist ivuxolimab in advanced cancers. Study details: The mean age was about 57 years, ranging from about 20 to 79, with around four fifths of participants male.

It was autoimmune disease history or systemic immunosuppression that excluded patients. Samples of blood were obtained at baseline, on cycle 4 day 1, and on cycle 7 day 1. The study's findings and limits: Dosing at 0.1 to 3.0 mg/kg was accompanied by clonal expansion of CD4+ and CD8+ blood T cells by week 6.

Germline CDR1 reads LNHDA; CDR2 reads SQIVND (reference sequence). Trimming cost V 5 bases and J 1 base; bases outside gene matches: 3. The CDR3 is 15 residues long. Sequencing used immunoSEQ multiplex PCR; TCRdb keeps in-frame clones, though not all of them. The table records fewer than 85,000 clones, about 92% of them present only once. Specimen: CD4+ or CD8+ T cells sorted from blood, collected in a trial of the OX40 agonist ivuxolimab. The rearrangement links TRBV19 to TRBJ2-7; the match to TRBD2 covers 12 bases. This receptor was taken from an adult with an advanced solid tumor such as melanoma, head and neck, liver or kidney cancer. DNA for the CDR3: TGTGCCAGTAGTCCGACTAGCGGGGGATCCTACGAGCAGTACTTC. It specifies CASSPTSGGSYEQYF.